The rows below give T cell receptor beta chains drawn from one sample of a study of cytomegalovirus exposure and HLA in healthy donors. Only in-frame clones appear in the TCRdb table, and some are missing; sequencing was by immunoSEQ multiplex PCR. Among approximately 280,000 clones listed, approximately 88% were seen once. The sequencing sample was made of PBMCs. The receptors come from a woman between 18 and 29 years old in good health and CMV-seronegative. Each CDR3 is given with its conserved first and last residue. A D gene is named only where the DNA matches it firmly. Clone sizes are given selectively: once, few, many, or a class where the clone is expanded.

clone size	V gene	J gene	D gene	CDR3 protein	CDR3 DNA
NA	TRBV4-1	TRBJ2-6	NA	CASSQRQGRSGANVLTF	TGCGCCAGCAGCCAGAGGCAGGGTAGATCTGGGGCCAACGTCCTGACTTTC
NA	TRBV12-5	TRBJ1-1	NA	CASGRITTEAFF	TGTGCTAGTGGGAGAATCACCACTGAAGCTTTCTTT
NA	TRBV7-2	TRBJ2-3	TRBD2	CASSRIPAGVVDTQYF	TGTGCCAGCAGCCGCATACCAGCGGGAGTTGTTGATACGCAGTATTTT
NA	TRBV20-1	TRBJ1-1	NA	CSAPYYTEAFF	TGCAGTGCTCCTTATTACACTGAAGCTTTCTTT
NA	TRBV30	TRBJ2-1	NA	CAWSPQLDNEQFF	TGTGCCTGGAGCCCCCAGCTAGACAATGAGCAGTTCTTC
NA	TRBV25-1	TRBJ2-5	NA	CASSEYGGLKQETQYF	TGTGCCAGCAGTGAATACGGGGGACTGAAGCAAGAGACCCAGTACTTC
NA	TRBV28	TRBJ2-7	TRBD1	CASSFGGQGAYEQYF	TGTGCCAGCAGTTTTGGGGGACAGGGGGCCTACGAGCAGTACTTC
NA	TRBV5-6	TRBJ1-4	NA	CASSSRRGWGEKLFF	TGTGCCAGCAGCTCAAGACGGGGGTGGGGTGAAAAACTGTTTTTT
NA	TRBV6-9	TRBJ1-2	NA	CASSYWEFGGIYGYTF	TGTGCCAGCAGTTATTGGGAATTTGGGGGGATCTATGGCTACACCTTC
NA	TRBV29-1	TRBJ2-1	NA	CSVEKRLASEQFF	TGCAGCGTTGAAAAACGTTTGGCATCTGAGCAGTTCTTC
NA	TRBV27	TRBJ2-7	TRBD1	CASSLDRTGGTQYF	TGTGCCAGCAGTTTAGACAGGACAGGGGGAACGCAGTACTTC
once	TRBV30	TRBJ2-5	NA	CAWSHGGETQYF	TGTGCCTGGAGTCACGGGGGAGAGACCCAGTACTTC
NA	TRBV2	TRBJ2-1	TRBD2	CASSDHQLAGLPNEQFF	TGTGCCAGCAGTGACCACCAACTAGCGGGGTTACCAAATGAGCAGTTCTTC
NA	TRBV27	TRBJ2-1	TRBD2	CASSLGLAGSYNEQFF	TGTGCCAGCAGTTTAGGGCTAGCGGGATCCTACAATGAGCAGTTCTTC
NA	TRBV9	TRBJ2-7	NA	CASSRAGVSFEQYF	TGTGCCAGCAGCCGGGCAGGGGTCTCCTTCGAGCAGTACTTC
NA	TRBV2	TRBJ2-2	NA	CASSLLSGSYANTGELFF	TGTGCCAGCAGCCTCTTGTCTGGGAGCTACGCGAACACCGGGGAGCTGTTTTTT
NA	TRBV5-8	TRBJ2-3	TRBD2	CASSTGLAGGGTQYF	TGTGCCAGCAGCACCGGACTAGCGGGAGGAGGTACGCAGTATTTT
NA	TRBV27	TRBJ2-7	NA	CASGRYEQYF	TGTGCCAGCGGGCGCTACGAGCAGTACTTC
NA	TRBV6-1	TRBJ2-7	NA	CASMRRVVDEQYF	TGTGCCAGCATGCGCAGGGTGGTGGACGAGCAGTACTTC
NA	TRBV27	TRBJ1-1	NA	CASSPRRDRRMNTEAFF	TGTGCCAGCAGTCCAAGGCGGGACCGCAGAATGAACACTGAAGCTTTCTTT
NA	TRBV7-9	TRBJ2-3	TRBD1	CASRRTGGRDTQYF	TGTGCCAGCAGACGTACAGGGGGACGGGATACGCAGTATTTT
once	TRBV5-1	TRBJ2-7	TRBD2	CASSLAVKVGGHYEQYF	TGCGCCAGCAGCTTGGCCGTAAAGGTGGGAGGGCACTACGAGCAGTACTTC